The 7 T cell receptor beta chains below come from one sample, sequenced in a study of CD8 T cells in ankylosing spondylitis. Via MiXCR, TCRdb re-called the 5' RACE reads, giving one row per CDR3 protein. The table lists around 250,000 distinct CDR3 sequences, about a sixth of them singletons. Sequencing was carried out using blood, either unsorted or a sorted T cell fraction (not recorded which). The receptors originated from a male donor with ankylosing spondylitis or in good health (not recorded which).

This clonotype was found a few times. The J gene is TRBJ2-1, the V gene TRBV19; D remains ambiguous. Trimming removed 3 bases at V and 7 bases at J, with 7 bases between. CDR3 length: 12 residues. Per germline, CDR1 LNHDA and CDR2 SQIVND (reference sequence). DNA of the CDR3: TGTGCCAGTAGTATTCTCTATAATGAGCAGTTCTTC. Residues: CASSILYNEQFF. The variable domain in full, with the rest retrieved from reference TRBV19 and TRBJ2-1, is DGGITQSPKYLFRKEGQNVTLSCEQNLNHDAMYWYRQDPGQGLRLIYYSQIVNDFQKGDIAEGYSVSREKKESFPLTVTSAQKNPTAFYLCASSILYNEQFFGPGTRLTVL.

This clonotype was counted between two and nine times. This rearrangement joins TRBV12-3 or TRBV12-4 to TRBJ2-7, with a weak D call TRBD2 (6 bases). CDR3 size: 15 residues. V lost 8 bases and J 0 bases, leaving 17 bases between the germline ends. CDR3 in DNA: TGTGCCAGCCAATGGGGGGACTGGAGCTCCTACGAGCAGTACTTC. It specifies CASQWGDWSSYEQYF.

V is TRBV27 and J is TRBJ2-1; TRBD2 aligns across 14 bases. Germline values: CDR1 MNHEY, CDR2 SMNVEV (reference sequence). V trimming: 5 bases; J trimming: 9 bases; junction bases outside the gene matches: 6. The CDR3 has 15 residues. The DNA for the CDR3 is TGTGCCAGCAGTACGGGACTAGCGGGAGTAGGTGAGCAGTTCTTC. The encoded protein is CASSTGLAGVGEQFF.

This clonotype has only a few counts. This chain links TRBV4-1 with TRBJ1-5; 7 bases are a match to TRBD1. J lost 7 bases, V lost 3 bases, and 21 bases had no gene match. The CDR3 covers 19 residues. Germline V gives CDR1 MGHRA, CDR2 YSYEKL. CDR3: CASSHPGRDSSLSTQPQHF. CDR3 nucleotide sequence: TGCGCCAGCAGCCATCCCGGGAGGGACAGTTCTCTAAGTACCCAGCCCCAGCATTTT.

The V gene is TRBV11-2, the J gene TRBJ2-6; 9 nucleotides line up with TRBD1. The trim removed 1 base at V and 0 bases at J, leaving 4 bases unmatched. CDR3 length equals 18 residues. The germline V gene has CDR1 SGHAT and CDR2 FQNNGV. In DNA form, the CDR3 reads TGTGCCAGCAGCTTAGTGGGGACAGGGTACTCTGGGGCCAACGTCCTGACTTTC. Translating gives CASSLVGTGYSGANVLTF.

The CDR3 region has the DNA TGCAGTGCTAGATCCTCCCCCATAGCGGTCCTTTACAATGAGCAGTTCTTC. Translated: CSARSSPIAVLYNEQFF. The V gene is TRBV20-1, the J gene TRBJ2-1; a possible D gene is TRBD2 (6 bases). The V and J ends lost 2 bases and 4 bases respectively, with 21 bases between them. The CDR3 loop spans 17 amino acids. Germline CDR1 is DFQATT and CDR2 is SNEGSKA (reference sequence).

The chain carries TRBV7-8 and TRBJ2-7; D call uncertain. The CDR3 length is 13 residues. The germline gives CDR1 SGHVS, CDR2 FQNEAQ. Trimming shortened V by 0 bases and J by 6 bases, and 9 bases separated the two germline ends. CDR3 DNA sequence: TGTGCCAGCAGCTTAGCCTCTGGCGTCGAGCAGTACTTC. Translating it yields CASSLASGVEQYF.